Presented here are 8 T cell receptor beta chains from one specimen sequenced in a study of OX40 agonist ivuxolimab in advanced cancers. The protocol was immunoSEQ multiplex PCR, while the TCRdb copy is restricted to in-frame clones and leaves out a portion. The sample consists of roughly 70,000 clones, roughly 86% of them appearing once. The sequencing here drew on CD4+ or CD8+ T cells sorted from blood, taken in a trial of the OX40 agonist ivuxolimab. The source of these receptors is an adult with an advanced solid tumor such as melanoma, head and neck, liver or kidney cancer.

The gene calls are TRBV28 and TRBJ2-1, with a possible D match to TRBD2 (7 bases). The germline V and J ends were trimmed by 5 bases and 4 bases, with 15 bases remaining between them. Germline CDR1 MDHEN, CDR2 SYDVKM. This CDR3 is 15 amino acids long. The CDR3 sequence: CASSPGGRNYNEQFF. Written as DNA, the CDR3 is TGTGCCAGCAGTCCCGGGGGGCGCAATTACAATGAGCAGTTCTTC.

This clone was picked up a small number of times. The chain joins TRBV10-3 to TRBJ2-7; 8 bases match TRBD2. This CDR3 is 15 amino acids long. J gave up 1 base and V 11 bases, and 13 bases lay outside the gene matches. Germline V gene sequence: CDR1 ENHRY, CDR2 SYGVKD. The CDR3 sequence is CAVKYGLAGSYEQYF. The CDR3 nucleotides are TGTGCCGTCAAATATGGGCTAGCGGGTTCCTACGAGCAGTACTTC.

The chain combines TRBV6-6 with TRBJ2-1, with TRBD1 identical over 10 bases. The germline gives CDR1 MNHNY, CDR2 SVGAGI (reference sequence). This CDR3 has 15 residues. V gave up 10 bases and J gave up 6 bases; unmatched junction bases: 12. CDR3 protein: CATDWGQGLINEQFF. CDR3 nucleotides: TGTGCCACGGATTGGGGACAGGGGCTGATCAATGAGCAGTTCTTC.

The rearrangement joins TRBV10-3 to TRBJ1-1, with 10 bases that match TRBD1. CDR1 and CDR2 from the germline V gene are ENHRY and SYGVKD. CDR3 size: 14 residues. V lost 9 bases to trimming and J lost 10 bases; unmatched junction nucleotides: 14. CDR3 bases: TGTGCCATGAGAACCGGGACAGGGGAGTATGGAGCTTTCTTT. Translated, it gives CAMRTGTGEYGAFF.

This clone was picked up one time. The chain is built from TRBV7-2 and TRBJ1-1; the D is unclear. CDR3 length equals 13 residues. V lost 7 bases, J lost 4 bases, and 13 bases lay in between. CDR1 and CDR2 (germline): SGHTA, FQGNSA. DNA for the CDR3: TGTGCCAGCATGCCTTCGGTGGGCACTGAAGCTTTCTTT. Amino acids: CASMPSVGTEAFF.

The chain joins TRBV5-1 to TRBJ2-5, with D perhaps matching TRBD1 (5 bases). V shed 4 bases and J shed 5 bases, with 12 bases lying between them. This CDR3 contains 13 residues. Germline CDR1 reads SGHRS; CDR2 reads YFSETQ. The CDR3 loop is CASSLAGWETQYF. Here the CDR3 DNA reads TGCGCCAGCAGCCTTGCAGGGTGGGAGACCCAGTACTTC.

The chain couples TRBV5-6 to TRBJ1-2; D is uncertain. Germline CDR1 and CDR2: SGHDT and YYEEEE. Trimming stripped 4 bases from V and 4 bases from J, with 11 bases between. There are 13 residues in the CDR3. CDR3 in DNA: TGTGCCAGCAGCGGACTCGTGGGCTATGGCTACACCTTC. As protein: CASSGLVGYGYTF.

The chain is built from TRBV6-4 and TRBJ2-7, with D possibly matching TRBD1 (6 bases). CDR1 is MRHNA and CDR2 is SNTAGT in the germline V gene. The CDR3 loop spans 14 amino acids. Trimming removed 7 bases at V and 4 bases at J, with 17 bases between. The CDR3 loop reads CASTQPGQPYEQYF. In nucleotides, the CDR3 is TGTGCCAGCACCCAACCGGGACAACCTTACGAGCAGTACTTC.